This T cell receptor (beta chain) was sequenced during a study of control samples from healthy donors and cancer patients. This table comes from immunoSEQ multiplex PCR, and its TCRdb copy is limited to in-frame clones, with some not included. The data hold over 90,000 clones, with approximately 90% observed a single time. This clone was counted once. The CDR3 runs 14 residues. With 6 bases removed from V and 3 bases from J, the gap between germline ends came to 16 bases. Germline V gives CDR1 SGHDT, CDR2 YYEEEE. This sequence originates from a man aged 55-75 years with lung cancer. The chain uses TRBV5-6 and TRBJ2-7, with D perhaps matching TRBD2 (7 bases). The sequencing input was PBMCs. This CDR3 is CASKRAGAYYEQYV. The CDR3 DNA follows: TGTGCCAGCAAACGGGCGGGGGCCTACTACGAGCAGTACGTC.